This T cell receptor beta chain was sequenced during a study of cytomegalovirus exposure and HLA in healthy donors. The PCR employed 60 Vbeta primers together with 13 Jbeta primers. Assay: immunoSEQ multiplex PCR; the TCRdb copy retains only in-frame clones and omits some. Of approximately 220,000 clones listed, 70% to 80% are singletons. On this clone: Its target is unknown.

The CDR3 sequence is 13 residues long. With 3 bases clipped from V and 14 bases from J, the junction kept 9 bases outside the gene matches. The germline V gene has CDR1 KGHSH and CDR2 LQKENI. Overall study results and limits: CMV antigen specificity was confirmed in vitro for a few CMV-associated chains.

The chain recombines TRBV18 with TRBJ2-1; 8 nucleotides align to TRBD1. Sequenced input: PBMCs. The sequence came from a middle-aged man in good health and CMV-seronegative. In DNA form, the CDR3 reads TGTGCCAGCTCACCGTCCGACAGGGGCTCGGAGTTCTTC. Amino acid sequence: CASSPSDRGSEFF. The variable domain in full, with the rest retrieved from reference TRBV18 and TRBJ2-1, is NAGVMQNPRHLVRRRGQEARLRCSPMKGHSHVYWYRQLPEEGLKFMVYLQKENIIDESGMPKERFSAEFPKEGPSILRIQQVVRGDSAAYFCASSPSDRGSEFFGPGTRLTVL.